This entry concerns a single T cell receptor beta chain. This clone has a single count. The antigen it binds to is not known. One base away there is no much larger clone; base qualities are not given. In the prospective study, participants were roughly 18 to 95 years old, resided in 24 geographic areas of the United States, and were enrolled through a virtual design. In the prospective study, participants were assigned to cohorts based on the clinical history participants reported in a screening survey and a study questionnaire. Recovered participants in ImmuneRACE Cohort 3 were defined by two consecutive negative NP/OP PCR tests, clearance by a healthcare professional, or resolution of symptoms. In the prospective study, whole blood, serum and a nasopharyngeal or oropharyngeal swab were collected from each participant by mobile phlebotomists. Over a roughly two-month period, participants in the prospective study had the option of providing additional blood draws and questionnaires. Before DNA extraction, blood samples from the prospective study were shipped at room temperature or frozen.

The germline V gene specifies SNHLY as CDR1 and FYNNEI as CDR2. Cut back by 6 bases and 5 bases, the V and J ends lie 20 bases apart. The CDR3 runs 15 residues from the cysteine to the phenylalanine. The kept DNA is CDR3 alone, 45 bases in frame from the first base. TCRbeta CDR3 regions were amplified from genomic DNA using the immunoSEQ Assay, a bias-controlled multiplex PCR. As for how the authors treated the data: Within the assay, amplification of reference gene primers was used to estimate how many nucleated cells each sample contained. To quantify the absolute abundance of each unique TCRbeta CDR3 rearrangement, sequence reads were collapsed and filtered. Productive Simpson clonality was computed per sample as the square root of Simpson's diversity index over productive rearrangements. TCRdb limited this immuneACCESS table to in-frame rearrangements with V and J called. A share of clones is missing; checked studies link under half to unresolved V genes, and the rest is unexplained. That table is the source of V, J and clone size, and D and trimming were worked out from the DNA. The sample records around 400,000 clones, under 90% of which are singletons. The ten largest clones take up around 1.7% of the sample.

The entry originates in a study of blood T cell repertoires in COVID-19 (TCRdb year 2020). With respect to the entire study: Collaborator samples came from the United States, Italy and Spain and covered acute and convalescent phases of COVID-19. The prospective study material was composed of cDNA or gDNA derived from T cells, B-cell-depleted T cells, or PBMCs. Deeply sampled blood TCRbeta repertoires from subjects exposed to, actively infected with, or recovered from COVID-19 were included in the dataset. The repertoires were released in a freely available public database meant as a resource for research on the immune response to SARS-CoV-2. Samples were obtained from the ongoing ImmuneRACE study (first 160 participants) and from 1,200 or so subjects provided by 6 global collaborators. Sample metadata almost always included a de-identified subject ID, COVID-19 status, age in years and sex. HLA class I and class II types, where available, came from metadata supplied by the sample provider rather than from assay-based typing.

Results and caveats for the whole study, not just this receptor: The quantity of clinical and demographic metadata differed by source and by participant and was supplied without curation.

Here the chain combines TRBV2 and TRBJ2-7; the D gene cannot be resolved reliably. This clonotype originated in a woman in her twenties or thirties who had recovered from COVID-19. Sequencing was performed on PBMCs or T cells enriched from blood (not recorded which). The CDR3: CASRLPSLVSHEQYF. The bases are TGTGCCAGCAGACTACCATCGCTGGTGAGCCACGAGCAGTACTTC.